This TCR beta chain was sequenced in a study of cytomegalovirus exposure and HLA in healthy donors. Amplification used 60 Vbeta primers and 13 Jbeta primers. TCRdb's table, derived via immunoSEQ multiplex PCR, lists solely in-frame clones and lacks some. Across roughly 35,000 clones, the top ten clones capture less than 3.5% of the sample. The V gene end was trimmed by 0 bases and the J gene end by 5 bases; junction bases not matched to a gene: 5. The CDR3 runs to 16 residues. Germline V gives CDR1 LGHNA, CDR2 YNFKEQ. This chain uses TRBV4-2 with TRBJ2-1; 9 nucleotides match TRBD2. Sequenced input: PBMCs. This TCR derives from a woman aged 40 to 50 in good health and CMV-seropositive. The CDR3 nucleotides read TGTGCCAGCAGCCAAGATTTAGCGGGAGACGACAATGAGCAGTTCTTC. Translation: CASSQDLAGDDNEQFF.